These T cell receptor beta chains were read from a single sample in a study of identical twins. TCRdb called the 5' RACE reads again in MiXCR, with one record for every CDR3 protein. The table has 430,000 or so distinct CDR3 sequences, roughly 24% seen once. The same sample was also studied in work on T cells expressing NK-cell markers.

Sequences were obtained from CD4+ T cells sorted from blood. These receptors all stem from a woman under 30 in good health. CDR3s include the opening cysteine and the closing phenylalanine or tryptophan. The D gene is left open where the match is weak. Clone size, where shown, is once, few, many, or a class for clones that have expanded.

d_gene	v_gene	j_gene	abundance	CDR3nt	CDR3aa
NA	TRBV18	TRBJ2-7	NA	TGTGCCAGCTCACCGACCACAAGCTCCTACGAGCAGTACTTC	CASSPTTSSYEQYF
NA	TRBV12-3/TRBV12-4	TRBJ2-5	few	TGTGCCAGCAGTTTGATGGGGCTCGGGGAGACCCAGTACTTC	CASSLMGLGETQYF
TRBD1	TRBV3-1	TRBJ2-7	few	TGTGCCAGCAGCCAAGATAACGGACAGGGCAGGGAGCAGTACTTC	CASSQDNGQGREQYF
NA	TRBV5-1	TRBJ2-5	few	TGCGCCAGCAGCTCGGACACGATCAGAGAGACCCAGTACTTC	CASSSDTIRETQYF
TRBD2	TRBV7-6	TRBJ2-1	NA	TGTGCCAGCAGCTTTAAAGCGGGAGGGCCGTTGGAGCAGTTCTTC	CASSFKAGGPLEQFF
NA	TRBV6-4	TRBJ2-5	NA	TGTGCCAGCAGTGAGAGCCGGAGGTTCGCCCAGTACTTC	CASSESRRFAQYF
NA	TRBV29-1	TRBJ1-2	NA	TGCAGCGTTGGGGCGGGACTCCGCTACACCTTC	CSVGAGLRYTF
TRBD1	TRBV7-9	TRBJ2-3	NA	TGTGCCAGCAGCGCACAACCAACAGGGGTACATGGGGGTACGCAGTATTTT	CASSAQPTGVHGGTQYF
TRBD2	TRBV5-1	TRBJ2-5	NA	TGCGCCAGTCACAGCGGACTAGCGGGGGGTTACGACCAAGAGACCCAGTACTTC	CASHSGLAGGYDQETQYF
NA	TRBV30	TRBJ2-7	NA	TGTAGCCCCGCGAGGACGCAAAGCTCCTACGAGCAGTACTTC	CSPARTQSSYEQYF
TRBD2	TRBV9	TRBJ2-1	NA	TGTGCCAGCAGCGCAAGAGGACTAGCGGGCTACAATGAGCAGTTCTTC	CASSARGLAGYNEQFF
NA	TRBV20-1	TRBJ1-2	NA	TGCAGTGCTTCAACGTATATGGAGAGCCATGGCTACACCTTC	CSASTYMESHGYTF
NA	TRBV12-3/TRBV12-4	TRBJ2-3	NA	TGTGCCAGCAGTTTAGAGTCTGCCCCGCAGTATTTT	CASSLESAPQYF
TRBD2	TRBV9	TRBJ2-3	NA	TGTGCCAGCAGCGTAGAAGGCCTAGCGGGTACGCAGTATTTT	CASSVEGLAGTQYF
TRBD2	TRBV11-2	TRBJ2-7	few	TGTGCCAGCAGCCCATCCAGCGGGAGGTACGAGCAGTACTTC	CASSPSSGRYEQYF
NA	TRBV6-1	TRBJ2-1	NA	TGTGCCAGCAGTAGCACAGGGAGGCTAGCGTCCTACAATGAGCAGTTCTTC	CASSSTGRLASYNEQFF
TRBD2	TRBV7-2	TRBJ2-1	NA	TGTGCCAGCAGCACCACGGGAGGCCGCTCCTACAATGAGCAGTTCTTC	CASSTTGGRSYNEQFF
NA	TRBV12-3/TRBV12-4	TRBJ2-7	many	TGTGCCAGCAGTACGAAAGGGAGCCCTAGGGCCTACGAGCAGTACTTC	CASSTKGSPRAYEQYF
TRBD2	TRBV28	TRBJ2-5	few	TGTGCCAGCAGTTTTCCGCCGGGACAGGGTCTGAGGGGACTAGCGGGAAAGACCCAGTACTTC	CASSFPPGQGLRGLAGKTQYF
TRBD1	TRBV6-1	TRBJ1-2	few	TGTGCCAGCAGAAACAAGCAGGGGGCGCCGAGTGGCTACACCTTC	CASRNKQGAPSGYTF